This T cell receptor beta chain was captured in a study of regulatory T cells in long-lasting Graves disease. Construction of TCR beta libraries relied on iRepertoire HTBI primers and on Arm-PCR targeting CDR3 regions. In the original processing: Gene usage covered approximately 60 TRBV and roughly 13 TRBJ segments. TCRdb re-derived calls from the multiplex PCR reads in MiXCR, one entry per CDR3 protein. Here the V and J calls rest on TCRdb's processing, not on the authors' analysis. The sample yields about 620,000 distinct CDR3 sequences, 16% seen once. Time point given: newly diagnosed GD, antithyroid drugs for less than 3 months. Extracted RNA from PBMCs served as the source of the TCR library. Tubes containing EDTA received roughly 9 milliliters of drawn peripheral blood. This clonotype was counted a few times. This sample also appeared in a second study, on T cells in Graves' hyperthyroidism and ophthalmopathy.

This TCR was sampled from a woman between 25 and 40 years old with Graves disease. Source: peripheral blood mononuclear cells (PBMCs), taken at new diagnosis, from a patient treated with antithyroid drugs.

The CDR3 sequence is CASRGGLGQPQHF. The CDR3, as DNA: TGCGCCAGCAGGGGAGGGCTGGGTCAGCCCCAGCATTTT. V is TRBV5-1 and J is TRBJ1-5; the D is unclear. With 5 bases removed from V and 6 bases from J, the gap between germline ends came to 12 bases. The CDR3 has 13 amino acids. Germline-derived CDR1 and CDR2 are SGHRS and YFSETQ.